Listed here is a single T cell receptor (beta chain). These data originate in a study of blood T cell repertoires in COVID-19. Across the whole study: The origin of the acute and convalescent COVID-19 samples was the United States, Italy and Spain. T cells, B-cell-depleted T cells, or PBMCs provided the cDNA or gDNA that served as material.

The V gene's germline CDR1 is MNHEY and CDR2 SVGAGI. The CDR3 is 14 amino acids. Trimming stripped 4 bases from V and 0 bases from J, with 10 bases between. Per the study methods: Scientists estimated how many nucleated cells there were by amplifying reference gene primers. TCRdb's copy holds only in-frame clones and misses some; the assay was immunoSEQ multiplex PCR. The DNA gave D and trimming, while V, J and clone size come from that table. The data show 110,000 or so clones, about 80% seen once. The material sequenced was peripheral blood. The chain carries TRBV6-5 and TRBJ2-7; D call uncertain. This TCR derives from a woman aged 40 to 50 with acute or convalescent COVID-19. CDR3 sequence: CASSSHSSSYEQYF. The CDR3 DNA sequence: TGTGCCAGCAGTTCCCACTCTAGCTCCTACGAGCAGTACTTC.